The clone carrying this T cell receptor (beta chain) was observed many times. Its antigen remains unknown. The sample belongs to a study of identical twins' blood T cells. One entry per CDR3 protein results from TCRdb running MiXCR on the 5' RACE reads. The sample lists hundreds of thousands of distinct CDR3 sequences, under 30% occurring once. Study-level findings and limits: Twins shared more top CDR3 clonotypes than unrelated donors did. Even for out-of-frame TCRbeta, twins reportedly shared V gene usage much more than unrelated donors. Twin repertoire similarity may partly reflect shared environment. Twins shared about as many clonotypes as their cloneset sizes predicted.

The sequenced sample was PBMCs. The source of this sequence is a woman aged 18-55 years in good health.

CDR3 DNA: TGTGCCATCAAGGGACAGGGAAACTACGAGCAGTACTTC. It is translated as CAIKGQGNYEQYF. V and J are TRBV10-3 and TRBJ2-7; 9 nucleotides align to TRBD1. Germline-derived CDR1 and CDR2 are ENHRY and SYGVKD. This CDR3 comprises 13 residues. V lost 7 bases, J lost 3 bases, and 4 bases stayed unmatched.